This is a list of T cell receptor beta chains from one sample in a study of T cells after yellow fever vaccination. TCRdb independently ran MiXCR on the 5' RACE reads; one entry per CDR3 protein. The data hold under 600,000 distinct CDR3 sequences, with less than 25% observed a single time. Sequencing was performed on PBMCs, taken about 20 days after the first yellow fever vaccination. All receptors come from a man between 18 and 35 years old who received the YFV17D yellow fever vaccine. CDR3s include the opening cysteine and the closing phenylalanine or tryptophan. A D gene is named only where the DNA matches it firmly. Clone size is shown for a subset of rows, as once, few, many or a class of expanded clone.

V gene	clone size	D gene	J gene	CDR3 protein	CDR3 DNA
TRBV7-8	-	-	TRBJ1-1	CASRNRESVNTEAFF	TGTGCCAGCCGAAACAGGGAGAGCGTCAACACTGAAGCTTTCTTT
TRBV20-1	few	-	TRBJ1-4	CSASAGGAIEKLFF	TGCAGTGCTTCGGCGGGGGGAGCGATTGAAAAACTGTTTTTT
TRBV7-3	-	-	TRBJ2-5	CASSIGRQETQYF	TGTGCCAGCAGCATCGGACGGCAAGAGACCCAGTACTTC
TRBV7-6	few	TRBD2	TRBJ2-3	CASRNLPGGSGDTQYF	TGTGCCAGCAGGAACCTTCCGGGGGGAAGTGGGGATACGCAGTATTTT
TRBV27	few	TRBD1	TRBJ2-1	CASSQTAGTAYNEQFF	TGTGCCAGCAGTCAAACGGCCGGGACAGCCTACAATGAGCAGTTCTTC
TRBV20-1	few	-	TRBJ1-2	CSASRSNYGYTF	TGCAGTGCTAGTCGATCTAACTATGGCTACACCTTC
TRBV20-1	few	-	TRBJ1-1	CSARGAAGKNTEAFF	TGCAGTGCTAGAGGGGCGGCAGGAAAAAACACTGAAGCTTTCTTT
TRBV11-1	few	TRBD1	TRBJ1-2	CASSKRTGDHGYTF	TGTGCCAGCAGTAAGAGAACAGGGGACCATGGCTACACCTTC
TRBV5-5	-	-	TRBJ1-6	CASSFQGQASPLHF	TGTGCCAGCAGCTTCCAGGGGCAGGCTTCACCCCTCCACTTT
TRBV27	few	-	TRBJ1-5	CASKGGNQPQHF	TGTGCCAGCAAAGGGGGCAATCAGCCCCAGCATTTT
TRBV12-3/TRBV12-4	few	-	TRBJ2-1	CASSLLRGLGQFF	TGTGCCAGCAGTCTCCTGAGGGGTCTGGGGCAGTTCTTC